The 6 T cell receptor beta chains presented below share a single source sample, sequenced in a study of blood T cell repertoires in COVID-19. Produced via immunoSEQ multiplex PCR; TCRdb's table is partial and in-frame only. The profile covers 35,000 or so clones, with 75% to 85% appearing a single time and about an eighth taken by the ten largest. The sample taken for sequencing was peripheral blood. These receptors were taken from a woman in her 70s with acute or convalescent COVID-19.

This clone was seen once. The rearrangement links TRBV4-1 to TRBJ2-1, with 13 bases identical to TRBD2. Per the germline V gene, CDR1 is MGHRA and CDR2 is YSYEKL. CDR3 length: 18 amino acids. Germline trimming cut 5 bases from V and 2 bases from J; bases unmatched to any gene: 9. CDR3 sequence reads: CASSSRTSGGIAYNEQFF. DNA for the CDR3: TGCGCCAGCAGCTCACGGACTAGCGGGGGCATCGCCTACAATGAGCAGTTCTTC.

This chain links TRBV28 with TRBJ2-2; 8 bases fit TRBD1. CDR3 length: 16 residues. J lost 0 bases, V lost 6 bases, and 6 bases had no gene match. CDR1 is MDHEN, CDR2 SYDVKM, per germline. CDR3 bases: TGTGCCAGCAGCCACAGACAGGGGACGAACACCGGGGAGCTGTTTTTT. It yields the protein CASSHRQGTNTGELFF.

The rearrangement uses TRBV29-1 and TRBJ1-2, with 7 bases aligning to TRBD1. From germline, CDR1 is SQVTM and CDR2 ANQGSEA. Trimming at V came to 5 bases and at J to 0 bases, leaving 9 bases not matched to a gene. CDR3 length: 15 amino acids. CDR3 DNA: TGCAGCGTTCGAACCGGACAGGCTGCTAACTATGGCTACACCTTC. Translating it yields CSVRTGQAANYGYTF.

This rearrangement joins TRBV5-1 to TRBJ1-4, with 9 bases matching TRBD1. Per the germline V gene, CDR1 is SGHRS and CDR2 is YFSETQ. CDR3 length equals 16 residues. The junction had 10 bases not matched to a gene; V was cut back by 4 bases and J by 6 bases. The CDR3 DNA follows: TGCGCCAGCAGCAGGGCCGGGACAGGGCAAGATGAAAAACTGTTTTTT. Its translation is CASSRAGTGQDEKLFF.

This rearrangement joins TRBV6-5 to TRBJ2-2; 8 positions agree with TRBD1. CDR3 length: 14 residues. Germline values: CDR1 MNHEY, CDR2 SVGAGI. J gave up 5 bases and V 7 bases, and 6 bases lay outside the gene matches. CDR3 sequence (DNA): TGTGCCAGCATCCGGGACAGGCTAACCGGGGAGCTGTTTTTT. As protein: CASIRDRLTGELFF.

This rearrangement joins TRBV18 to TRBJ2-5; tentatively, D is TRBD2 (6 bases). Trimming took off 2 bases at V and 8 bases at J, with 18 bases between the two ends. Germline V lookup: CDR1 KGHSH, CDR2 LQKENI. CDR3 length equals 15 residues. The CDR3 coding sequence is TGTGCCAGCTCACCATGGCCTAGCGAACCCAGAACCCAGTACTTC. Protein: CASSPWPSEPRTQYF.